These 24 T cell receptor beta chains were all obtained from the same sample, sequenced in a study of OX40 agonist ivuxolimab in advanced cancers. The protocol was immunoSEQ multiplex PCR, while the TCRdb copy is restricted to in-frame clones and leaves out a portion. Among some 60,000 clones listed, 91% were seen once. The material was CD4+ or CD8+ T cells sorted from blood, obtained in a trial of the OX40 agonist ivuxolimab. These receptors were taken from an adult with an advanced solid tumor such as melanoma, head and neck, liver or kidney cancer.

The chain employs TRBV28 and TRBJ2-5, with 9 nucleotides matching TRBD1. This CDR3 comprises 15 residues. CDR1 and CDR2 (germline): MDHEN, SYDVKM. After removal of 2 bases from V and 4 bases from J, the junction contained 5 bases not matched to a gene. The CDR3 DNA reads as TGTGCCAGCAGTTTAGAAGGGACAGGGCGAGAGACCCAGTACTTC. Encoded protein: CASSLEGTGRETQYF. The whole variable domain, filled in from reference TRBV28 and TRBJ2-5, reads DVKVTQSSRYLVKRTGEKVFLECVQDMDHENMFWYRQDPGLGLRLIYFSYDVKMKEKGDIPEGYSVSREKKERFSLILESASTNQTSMYLCASSLEGTGRETQYFGPGTRLLVL.

The rearrangement joins TRBV5-1 to TRBJ2-7, with D possibly being TRBD2 (5 bases). V was pared by 4 bases and J by 2 bases, with 19 bases between. The CDR3 has 16 amino acids. The V gene's germline CDR1 is SGHRS and CDR2 YFSETQ. The CDR3 here is CASSPWSRTGPYEQYF. The CDR3, as DNA: TGCGCCAGCAGCCCCTGGAGCCGGACTGGGCCCTACGAGCAGTACTTC.

This chain joins TRBV28 and TRBJ1-4; TRBD1 aligns across 10 bases. This CDR3 has 18 residues. The trim removed 2 bases at V and 0 bases at J, leaving 6 bases unmatched. The germline V gene has CDR1 MDHEN and CDR2 SYDVKM. CDR3 amino acids: CASSLGGGQGTTNEKLFF. CDR3 DNA sequence: TGTGCCAGCAGTTTAGGAGGGGGACAGGGGACAACTAATGAAAAACTGTTTTTT.

The J gene is TRBJ2-1, the V gene TRBV27; D may be TRBD2 (6 bases). The germline V and J ends were trimmed by 5 bases and 2 bases, with 13 bases remaining between them. Germline V gives CDR1 MNHEY, CDR2 SMNVEV (reference sequence). The CDR3 is 15 amino acids. CDR3: CASSASVNPYNEQFF. In nucleotides, the CDR3 is TGTGCCAGCAGTGCTAGCGTAAATCCCTACAATGAGCAGTTCTTC.

This chain uses TRBV18 with TRBJ1-3, with D unclear. V shed 3 bases and J shed 4 bases, with 16 bases lying between them. CDR1 and CDR2 from the germline V gene are KGHSH and LQKENI. The CDR3 consists of 16 residues. CDR3 sequence (DNA): TGTGCCAGCTCACCGGAGTTGCAGTCGACGGGAAACACCATATATTTT. It yields the protein CASSPELQSTGNTIYF.

This chain joins TRBV4-3 and TRBJ2-1, with D tentatively TRBD1 or TRBD2 (5 bases each). The ends were cut back, 0 bases at V and 7 bases at J, with 13 bases in the middle. CDR1 is LGHNA, CDR2 YSLEER, per germline. This CDR3 contains 15 residues. In DNA form, the CDR3 reads TGCGCCAGCAGCCAAGATAGAGGGGCTGATAATGAGCAGTTCTTC. It is translated as CASSQDRGADNEQFF.

This chain links TRBV2 with TRBJ2-3; a weak D match, TRBD1 (5 bases). The CDR3 contains 14 residues. Germline lookup yields CDR1 SNHLY and CDR2 FYNNEI. V dropped 7 bases and J dropped 4 bases, with 15 bases sitting between them. This chain's CDR3 is CASNTRGSSDTQYF. In DNA form, the CDR3 reads TGTGCCAGCAATACAAGGGGATCCTCAGATACGCAGTATTTT.

The V call is TRBV7-2, the J call TRBJ2-1; no reliable D call. V lost 2 bases to trimming and J lost 7 bases, with 12 bases between them. CDR3 length equals 14 residues. Germline CDR1 and CDR2: SGHTA and FQGNSA. This chain's CDR3 is CASSLYVVWNEQFF. In DNA form, the CDR3 reads TGTGCCAGCAGCTTATATGTAGTGTGGAATGAGCAGTTCTTC.

The V and J genes are TRBV5-6 and TRBJ1-2; a weak D match, TRBD1 (6 bases). V lost 0 bases to trimming and J lost 7 bases, with 13 bases between them. In germline, CDR1 is SGHDT, CDR2 YYEEEE. This CDR3 is 14 amino acids long. The CDR3 spells CASSLAQGLRGYTF. The CDR3 DNA reads as TGTGCCAGCAGCTTGGCACAGGGCCTTCGTGGCTACACCTTC.

The chain combines TRBV4-2 with TRBJ2-6, with a tentative D call TRBD2 (5 bases). The V gene's germline CDR1 is LGHNA and CDR2 YNFKEQ. CDR3 length: 16 amino acids. The V end lost 0 bases, the J end lost 0 bases, and 6 bases lay between the germline ends. The CDR3 DNA is TGTGCCAGCAGCCAAGAAGGAGGCTCTGGGGCCAACGTCCTGACTTTC. Translating it yields CASSQEGGSGANVLTF.

The V call is TRBV7-6, the J call TRBJ2-7; 9 nucleotides line up with TRBD1. Unmatched junction bases numbered 6, after V lost 4 bases and J lost 2 bases. The germline CDR1 and CDR2 sequences are SGHVS and FNYEAQ. The CDR3 sequence is 15 residues long. As DNA, the CDR3 is TGTGCCAGCAGCTCCGGGACAGGGTCCGCCTACGAGCAGTACTTC. Protein product: CASSSGTGSAYEQYF.

V is TRBV28 and J is TRBJ2-7; a weak D match, TRBD2 (5 bases). Germline values: CDR1 MDHEN, CDR2 SYDVKM. The CDR3 contains 12 residues. V was trimmed by 3 bases and J by 4 bases, leaving 7 bases between them. The CDR3 DNA is TGTGCCAGCAGTTTGAGGGAATACGAGCAGTACTTC. Translation gives CASSLREYEQYF.

This chain links TRBV7-9 with TRBJ2-5; maybe TRBD1 (5 bases). Germline V gene lookup returns CDR1 SEHNR and CDR2 FQNEAQ (reference sequence). CDR3 length: 13 residues. V was clipped by 4 bases and J by 3 bases, with 9 bases between them. The CDR3, as DNA: TGTGCCAGCAGCTCGGCCAGGGAAGAGACCCAGTACTTC. Protein product: CASSSAREETQYF. The full variable domain, completed using reference TRBV7-9 and TRBJ2-5, is DTGVSQNPRHKITKRGQNVTFRCDPISEHNRLYWYRQTLGQGPEFLTYFQNEAQLEKSRLLSDRFSAERPKGSFSTLEIQRTEQGDSAMYLCASSSAREETQYFGPGTRLLVL.

Comment on this clone: This specimen includes other DNA sequences encoding the same CDR3. This chain joins TRBV27 and TRBJ2-5; D possibly matches TRBD1 or TRBD2 (6 bases each). The V and J ends lost 2 bases and 1 base respectively, with 20 bases between them. Germline V CDR1 and CDR2: MNHEY, SMNVEV (reference sequence). The CDR3 spans 18 residues. The CDR3 DNA sequence: TGTGCCAGCAGTTTAGTAGGAGGGCAGGGGTTTGGCCAAGAGACCCAGTACTTC. The encoded protein is CASSLVGGQGFGQETQYF.

The V and J genes are TRBV7-9 and TRBJ2-1, with TRBD2 as a possible D gene (5 bases). The ends were cut back, 4 bases at V and 1 base at J, with 14 bases in the middle. This CDR3 is 16 amino acids long. Per germline, CDR1 SEHNR and CDR2 FQNEAQ (reference sequence). CDR3 nucleotides: TGTGCCAGCAGCTCCCGGGATGGCCTATCCTACAATGAGCAGTTCTTC. Translated: CASSSRDGLSYNEQFF. Based on the CDR3 plus reference TRBV7-9 and TRBJ2-1, the full variable domain is DTGVSQNPRHKITKRGQNVTFRCDPISEHNRLYWYRQTLGQGPEFLTYFQNEAQLEKSRLLSDRFSAERPKGSFSTLEIQRTEQGDSAMYLCASSSRDGLSYNEQFFGPGTRLTVL.

The chain carries TRBV25-1 and TRBJ1-2; D uncertain. From germline, CDR1 is MGHDK and CDR2 SYGVNS. The CDR3 runs to 13 residues. The V gene lost 2 bases and the J gene lost 3 bases, with 7 bases spanning the gap. Here the CDR3 reads CASSEGSYYGYTF. The CDR3 nucleotides are TGTGCCAGCAGTGAAGGGTCATACTATGGCTACACCTTC.

The gene calls are TRBV30 and TRBJ2-7; the match to TRBD1 covers 8 bases. Germline CDR1 is GTSNPN and CDR2 is SVGIG (reference sequence). The CDR3 consists of 16 residues. Trimming removed 3 bases from V and 3 bases from J; junction bases left unmatched: 13. This chain's CDR3 is CAWRPGQGTYYYEQYF. Here the CDR3 DNA reads TGTGCCTGGAGGCCTGGACAGGGAACGTATTACTACGAGCAGTACTTC.

The J gene is TRBJ2-1, the V gene TRBV27; 7 positions match TRBD1. This CDR3 region has 12 residues. Trimming took 8 bases from V and 7 from J; bases not matched to a gene: 5. Germline CDR1 and CDR2: MNHEY and SMNVEV (reference sequence). DNA of the CDR3: TGTGCCAGCTTAGGGGGCTGGAATGAGCAGTTCTTC. It encodes CASLGGWNEQFF.

V is TRBV7-2 and J is TRBJ2-7; D is ambiguous. The CDR3 consists of 16 residues. The ends were cut back, 3 bases at V and 3 bases at J, with 18 bases in the middle. The V gene's germline CDR1 is SGHTA and CDR2 FQGNSA. In DNA, the CDR3 is TGTGCCAGCAGCTTGCTAGGAGCAACCACGGGCTACGAGCAGTACTTC. Amino acids: CASSLLGATTGYEQYF.

The chain recombines TRBV27 with TRBJ2-7; 8 bases are shared with TRBD2. The CDR3 consists of 15 residues. CDR1 and CDR2 (germline): MNHEY, SMNVEV (reference sequence). After removal of 0 bases from V and 2 bases from J, the junction contained 3 bases not matched to a gene. The CDR3 here is CASSLSGTRAYEQYF. The CDR3, as DNA: TGTGCCAGCAGTTTATCCGGGACTAGGGCCTACGAGCAGTACTTC.

This clone came up a few times. The same CDR3 can be traced to other DNA sequences in this sample. V and J are TRBV19 and TRBJ2-1; a possible D gene is TRBD2 (5 bases). This CDR3 contains 12 residues. From germline, CDR1 is LNHDA and CDR2 SQIVND (reference sequence). Trimming cost V 7 bases and J 3 bases, with 7 bases left between them. The CDR3 reads CASNGLYNEQFF. The CDR3 bases are TGTGCCAGTAACGGACTCTACAATGAGCAGTTCTTC. Combining the CDR3 with reference TRBV19 and TRBJ2-1 gives the whole variable domain DGGITQSPKYLFRKEGQNVTLSCEQNLNHDAMYWYRQDPGQGLRLIYYSQIVNDFQKGDIAEGYSVSREKKESFPLTVTSAQKNPTAFYLCASNGLYNEQFFGPGTRLTVL.

The chain carries TRBV19 and TRBJ2-1; D unclear. The CDR3 has 13 residues. CDR1 is LNHDA, CDR2 SQIVND, per germline (reference sequence). Trimming took 3 bases from V and 7 from J, leaving 10 bases between them. In DNA, the CDR3 is TGTGCCAGTAGTATCGACATGGGGAATGAGCAGTTCTTC. Protein sequence: CASSIDMGNEQFF.

The count of this clone is one. V and J are TRBV18 and TRBJ2-7, with TRBD1 matching 8 bases. Per germline, CDR1 KGHSH and CDR2 LQKENI. The CDR3 is made up of 15 amino acids. V lost 2 bases, J lost 7 bases, and 10 bases stayed unmatched. The CDR3 DNA reads as TGTGCCAGCTCACCAATTTGGCAGGGGGCGCGTGAGCAGTACTTC. It encodes CASSPIWQGAREQYF. The whole variable domain, remainder taken from reference TRBV18 and TRBJ2-7, is NAGVMQNPRHLVRRRGQEARLRCSPMKGHSHVYWYRQLPEEGLKFMVYLQKENIIDESGMPKERFSAEFPKEGPSILRIQQVVRGDSAAYFCASSPIWQGAREQYFGPGTRLTVT.

The chain combines TRBV19 with TRBJ2-3; no reliable D call. The CDR3 has 16 amino acids. V lost 5 bases to trimming and J lost 0 bases, with 15 bases between them. CDR1 LNHDA and CDR2 SQIVND come from the germline V gene (reference sequence). DNA of the CDR3: TGTGCCAGTAGTCCACTTAAGGTTTCTAGCACAGATACGCAGTATTTT. Protein: CASSPLKVSSTDTQYF.